This T cell receptor (beta chain) was sequenced during a study of shared clonotypes between healthy human individuals. Background on the study: Donors consisted of two women and a few men between 18 and 49. Study results and caveats: Sharing across several donors was seen in 4% to 5.5% of naive CD4 clonotypes. Naive subsets, compared against memory subsets, generally had larger estimated richness values.

Data came from immunoSEQ multiplex PCR; TCRdb stores just in-frame clones and leaves some out. Of millions of clones in the sample, around nine tenths were seen once. The trim removed 1 base at V and 3 bases at J, leaving 4 bases unmatched. There are 14 residues in the CDR3. From germline, CDR1 is SGHNT and CDR2 YYREEE (reference sequence). Comments on this clone: Its antigen remains unknown.

The study enrolled healthy HIV-negative adults without recent acute infections or vaccinations as donors. V gene TRBV5-4 combines with J gene TRBJ2-7; 7 nucleotides align to TRBD1. Sequenced: naive CD4+ T cells sorted from blood. Subset defined: CD45RA+ positively selected. The TCR comes from a man between 18 and 35 years old in good health. CDR3 sequence reads: CASSLWDSFYEQYF. The CDR3 bases are TGTGCCAGCAGCTTGTGGGACAGCTTCTACGAGCAGTACTTC.